Following are 8 T cell receptor beta chains from one sample sequenced in a study of neoadjuvant nivolumab and ipilimumab in lung cancer. Clones were read by immunoSEQ multiplex PCR, and TCRdb kept only the in-frame ones, dropping some. This repertoire shows 25,000 to 35,000 clones, about nine tenths found once; its top ten account for about 5%. Material: peripheral blood, obtained after neoadjuvant nivolumab, alone or with ipilimumab, at or shortly before surgery. The origin of the receptors is an adult with non-small cell lung cancer.

The rearrangement links TRBV9 to TRBJ2-7, with 8 bases identical to TRBD1. V trimming: 4 bases; J trimming: 5 bases; junction bases outside the gene matches: 5. The CDR3 runs to 13 residues. From germline, CDR1 is SGDLS and CDR2 YYNGEE. The CDR3: CASSSHRGNEQYF. The DNA of the CDR3 is TGTGCCAGCAGCTCCCACAGGGGGAACGAGCAGTACTTC.

V gene TRBV15 combines with J gene TRBJ1-2; D perhaps matches TRBD1 (5 bases). V lost 0 bases and J lost 3, with 14 bases in between. CDR3 size: 16 residues. Germline V gene lookup returns CDR1 LNHNV and CDR2 YYDKDF (reference sequence). The DNA for the CDR3 is TGTGCCACCAGCAGAGATCCCGGGGGATTGGACTATGGCTACACCTTC. Translation gives CATSRDPGGLDYGYTF.

V is TRBV18 and J is TRBJ1-2, with 7 bases identical to TRBD1. This CDR3 is 13 amino acids long. Unmatched junction bases numbered 3, after V lost 2 bases and J lost 6 bases. Germline CDR1 is KGHSH and CDR2 is LQKENI. CDR3 sequence reads: CASSPNTGDGYTF. The CDR3 DNA follows: TGTGCCAGCTCACCAAACACAGGGGATGGCTACACCTTC.

This rearrangement joins TRBV5-1 to TRBJ1-1; D unclear. V was shortened by 2 bases and J by 0 bases, with 5 bases between the two germline ends. Germline CDR1 and CDR2: SGHRS and YFSETQ. The CDR3 has 13 residues. This CDR3 reads CASSFAMNTEAFF. The DNA of the CDR3 is TGCGCCAGCAGCTTCGCTATGAACACTGAAGCTTTCTTT.

The chain joins TRBV7-9 to TRBJ1-2; the D is unclear. V lost 7 bases to trimming and J lost 1 base, with 16 bases between them. Germline loops: CDR1 SEHNR, CDR2 FQNEAQ (reference sequence). This CDR3 contains 15 residues. The CDR3 DNA reads TGTGCCAGCACCCTTCTTAGTGCGGGTAACTATGGCTACACCTTC. It specifies CASTLLSAGNYGYTF.

This sequence joins TRBV4-1 and TRBJ1-2; D unclear. Trimming pared 1 base from V and 6 bases from J, leaving 21 bases between. The CDR3 is 17 amino acids. From germline, CDR1 is MGHRA and CDR2 YSYEKL. In DNA form, the CDR3 reads TGCGCCAGCAGCCAAGCCCCCCAGGCCGAAACCACCCATGGCTACACCTTC. It specifies CASSQAPQAETTHGYTF.

The rearrangement uses TRBV2 and TRBJ1-6; 8 bases match TRBD1. Germline trimming cut 7 bases from V and 11 bases from J; bases unmatched to any gene: 7. Germline V CDR1 and CDR2: SNHLY, FYNNEI. The CDR3 length is 13 residues. Here the CDR3 DNA reads TGTGCCAGCAATCCCGGACAGGGTGCACCCCTCCACTTT. Encoded protein: CASNPGQGAPLHF.

V is TRBV14 and J is TRBJ1-2; TRBD1 is a possible D gene (5 bases). This CDR3 region has 14 residues. V was cut by 1 base and J by 7 bases, with 13 bases left in between. Looked up from germline, CDR1 is SGHDN and CDR2 is FVKESK. CDR3 sequence: CASSQVQGVGGYTF. The DNA for the CDR3 is TGTGCCAGCAGCCAAGTCCAGGGAGTTGGTGGCTACACCTTC.